Below are 30 T cell receptor beta chains sequenced from a single sample in a study of graft-versus-host responses after intestinal transplantation. Only in-frame clones appear in the TCRdb table, and some are missing; sequencing was by immunoSEQ multiplex PCR. The table shows over 60,000 clones, with about 89% occurring only once. Processing of graft tissue released intraepithelial and lamina propria lymphocytes. Sequencing used ileum tissue, obtained around 350 days after transplant. The receptors shown here come from a human patient who received an intestinal transplant, so some T cells may come from the graft donor.

This clone was seen a few times. V is TRBV11-2 and J is TRBJ2-7; the D gene is possibly TRBD1 (6 bases). The CDR3 covers 14 residues. The V gene's germline CDR1 is SGHAT and CDR2 FQNNGV. Trimming shortened V by 0 bases and J by 1 base, and 7 bases separated the two germline ends. The chain's CDR3 is CASSLDRGSYEQYF. CDR3 DNA: TGTGCCAGCAGCTTAGACAGGGGATCCTACGAGCAGTACTTC.

The rearrangement links TRBV21-1 to TRBJ2-7; no check of the table's D call, TRBD1, against the DNA was made. TRBV21-1 is a pseudogene locus. There are 15 residues in the CDR3. The DNA for the CDR3 is TGTGCCAGCAGCAAAGAGGGACAGGGAAGCTACGAGCAGTACTTC. Encoded protein: CASSKEGQGSYEQYF.

V is TRBV11-2 and J is TRBJ2-7, with D uncertain. Per the germline V gene, CDR1 is SGHAT and CDR2 is FQNNGV. Trimming removed 2 bases at V and 5 bases at J, with 4 bases between. CDR3 length equals 11 residues. For the CDR3, the DNA is TGTGCCAGCAGCTTATCACACGAGCAGTACTTC. It yields the protein CASSLSHEQYF.

This chain connects TRBV5-4 to TRBJ2-1; D is unclear. CDR1 is SGHNT and CDR2 is YYREEE in the germline V gene (reference sequence). With 0 bases removed from V and 10 bases from J, the gap between germline ends came to 17 bases. This CDR3 has 15 amino acids. CDR3 sequence: CASSLAPPWAIEQFF. The DNA of the CDR3 is TGTGCCAGCAGCTTGGCCCCCCCCTGGGCAATCGAGCAGTTCTTC.

CDR3 nucleotide sequence: TGTGCCAGCAGCCCCGAGGGGGGGGCTAATTCACCCCTCCACTTT. It codes for CASSPEGGANSPLHF. The gene calls are TRBV4-2 and TRBJ1-6; D perhaps matches TRBD1 (6 bases). The CDR3 totals 15 residues. Trimming pared 4 bases from V and 6 bases from J, leaving 13 bases between. Germline lookup yields CDR1 LGHNA and CDR2 YNFKEQ.

This clone was seen just once. Written as DNA, the CDR3 is TGTGCCAGCAGTCCAAGGCCTACCTACGAGCAGTACTTC. It is translated as CASSPRPTYEQYF. The J gene is TRBJ2-7, the V gene TRBV6-5; D is uncertain. The V end lost 5 bases, the J end lost 2 bases, and 10 bases lay between the germline ends. The CDR3 extends over 13 amino acids. Germline-derived CDR1 and CDR2 are MNHEY and SVGAGI.

This CDR3 is CASSDAGVGEQYF. CDR3 in DNA: TGCGCCAGCAGTGATGCAGGGGTAGGCGAGCAGTACTTC. The rearrangement joins TRBV10-2 to TRBJ2-7, with D tentatively TRBD1 (6 bases). With 3 bases removed from V and 6 bases from J, the gap between germline ends came to 12 bases. This CDR3 is 13 amino acids long. CDR1 and CDR2 (germline): WSHSY, SAAADI.

The chain has TRBV7-2 and TRBJ2-7; 8 bases are shared with TRBD1. The CDR3 contains 14 residues. Trimming took 5 bases from V and 3 from J; bases not matched to a gene: 6. Germline V gives CDR1 SGHTA, CDR2 FQGNSA. CDR3 protein: CASSLGQAYYEQYF. DNA of the CDR3: TGTGCCAGCAGCCTGGGACAGGCTTACTACGAGCAGTACTTC.

The gene calls are TRBV4-2 and TRBJ1-4; D gene uncertain. The V gene lost 0 bases and the J gene lost 8 bases, with 13 bases spanning the gap. The CDR3 is 15 residues long. Germline V lookup: CDR1 LGHNA, CDR2 YNFKEQ. CDR3 sequence (DNA): TGTGCCAGCAGCCAAGAGCTTCATCAGGAGGAAAAACTGTTTTTT. This translates into CASSQELHQEEKLFF.

J is TRBJ1-2 and V is TRBV5-4, with D possibly being TRBD1 (5 bases). The CDR3 consists of 19 residues. Germline CDR1 is SGHNT and CDR2 is YYREEE (reference sequence). V was clipped by 4 bases and J by 6 bases, with 31 bases between them. CDR3 amino acids: CASSITPHSRGDNYDGYTF. CDR3 DNA sequence: TGTGCCAGCAGCATAACCCCCCACTCGAGGGGCGATAACTATGATGGCTACACCTTC.

J is TRBJ1-1 and V is TRBV4-2; D not certain. Between the trimmed V and J ends, which lost 1 base and 7 bases, there was a span of 16 bases. CDR3 length: 15 residues. The germline V gene encodes CDR1 LGHNA and CDR2 YNFKEQ. In DNA, the CDR3 is TGTGCCAGCAGCCAAGCTTCTGGGGAGGTGAGTGAAGCTTTCTTT. This translates into CASSQASGEVSEAFF.

The rearrangement links TRBV6-4 to TRBJ1-2; the D gene is possibly TRBD1 (5 bases). CDR1 is MRHNA and CDR2 is SNTAGT in the germline V gene. The CDR3 extends over 14 amino acids. Trimming cost V 3 bases and J 7 bases, with 15 bases left between them. The CDR3, as DNA: TGTGCCAGCAGTGATGGTCTAAAAAGGGGTGGCTACACCTTC. Translated: CASSDGLKRGGYTF.

The chain joins TRBV29-1 to TRBJ2-7; D is unresolved. Germline CDR1 is SQVTM and CDR2 is ANQGSEA. The CDR3 is made up of 16 amino acids. Between the trimmed V and J ends, which lost 1 base and 0 bases, there was a span of 16 bases. As DNA, the CDR3 is TGCAGCGTTGAAGCCCCGGGTAAAGGCGGCTCCTACGAGCAGTACTTC. Its translation: CSVEAPGKGGSYEQYF.

This chain joins TRBV7-2 and TRBJ2-2; the match to TRBD2 covers 10 bases. The CDR3 is made up of 15 amino acids. Germline assignment: CDR1 SGHTA and CDR2 FQGNSA. The junction had 5 bases not matched to a gene; V was cut back by 6 bases and J by 4 bases. CDR3 loop: CASSSSGGLTGELFF. CDR3 DNA: TGTGCCAGCAGTTCTAGCGGGGGTCTCACCGGGGAGCTGTTTTTT.

This sequence joins TRBV10-3 and TRBJ1-4, with D perhaps TRBD1 (6 bases). Germline V gene data show CDR1 as ENHRY and CDR2 as SYGVKD. The CDR3 length is 12 residues. Trimming pared 9 bases from V and 8 bases from J, leaving 13 bases between. The CDR3 DNA reads as TGTGCCATAGGACAGACTAGCGAAAAACTGTTTTTT. This encodes CAIGQTSEKLFF.

In DNA, the CDR3 is TGTGCCAGCAGCTTAGGCACCCTAGCGGCCTACGAGCAGTACTTC. Its protein is CASSLGTLAAYEQYF. The chain uses TRBV7-2 and TRBJ2-7; 7 positions match TRBD2. Per germline, CDR1 SGHTA and CDR2 FQGNSA. The ends lost 1 base at V and 2 bases at J; junction bases unmatched: 5. CDR3 size: 15 residues. The full variable domain, with the rest looked up from reference TRBV7-2 and TRBJ2-7, is GAGVSQSPSNKVTEKGKDVELRCDPISGHTALYWYRQSLGQGLEFLIYFQGNSAPDKSGLPSDRFSAERTGGSVSTLTIQRTQQEDSAVYLCASSLGTLAAYEQYFGPGTRLTVT.

This clone was seen only once. The genes are TRBV6-6 and TRBJ2-3; D unclear. The germline V and J ends were trimmed by 9 bases and 5 bases, with 9 bases remaining between them. The CDR3 loop spans 11 amino acids. The germline V gene encodes CDR1 MNHNY and CDR2 SVGAGI (reference sequence). CDR3 sequence: CARISGDTQYF. CDR3 nucleotides: TGTGCCAGGATATCGGGAGATACGCAGTATTTT.

This rearrangement joins TRBV2 to TRBJ2-3, with D uncertain. Germline CDR1 SNHLY, CDR2 FYNNEI. The CDR3 loop spans 11 amino acids. V was cut by 5 bases and J by 2 bases, with 2 bases left in between. CDR3 bases: TGTGCCAGCAGTCCCACAGATACGCAGTATTTT. This codes for CASSPTDTQYF.

The V and J genes are TRBV6-5 and TRBJ1-1; the D gene is possibly TRBD1 (6 bases). The CDR3 consists of 12 residues. With 2 bases removed from V and 8 bases from J, the gap between germline ends came to 9 bases. The germline V gene encodes CDR1 MNHEY and CDR2 SVGAGI. DNA for the CDR3: TGTGCCAGCAGTTACCCCGGACAGGAAGCTTTCTTT. It encodes CASSYPGQEAFF.

The rearrangement joins TRBV14 to TRBJ1-2, with D possibly TRBD1 on 5 matching bases. The germline V and J ends were trimmed by 2 bases and 8 bases, with 15 bases remaining between them. The CDR3 length is 14 residues. CDR1 is SGHDN and CDR2 is FVKESK in the germline V gene. CDR3 loop: CASSQSGGTSGYTF. The CDR3, as DNA: TGTGCCAGCAGCCAAAGCGGAGGGACGTCGGGCTACACCTTC.

The sample holds a few counts of this clone. This chain uses TRBV9 with TRBJ2-1; D call uncertain. This CDR3 has 15 amino acids. Trimming removed 0 bases from V and 5 bases from J, with 12 bases in between. The V gene's germline CDR1 is SGDLS and CDR2 YYNGEE. The CDR3, as DNA: TGTGCCAGCAGCGTAGGCAGTGGCGCCCACAATGAGCAGTTCTTC. Its translation is CASSVGSGAHNEQFF.

This chain joins TRBV4-1 and TRBJ2-3; TRBD2 matches 7 bases. The CDR3 sequence is 15 residues long. Trimming cost V 1 base and J 1 base; bases outside gene matches: 2. Germline V gives CDR1 MGHRA, CDR2 YSYEKL. CDR3: CASSQGGGRTDTQYF. As DNA, the CDR3 is TGCGCCAGCAGCCAAGGGGGGGGACGCACAGATACGCAGTATTTT.

Only one count was recorded for this clone. The J gene is TRBJ2-3, the V gene TRBV30; maybe TRBD1 (5 bases). With 5 bases removed from V and 4 bases from J, the gap between germline ends came to 19 bases. The CDR3 is 15 amino acids. Germline lookup yields CDR1 GTSNPN and CDR2 SVGIG (reference sequence). The CDR3 DNA is TGTGCCTGGTTAACTAACCAGGGTCAAGCAGATACGCAGTATTTT. Translated, it gives CAWLTNQGQADTQYF.

V is TRBV2 and J is TRBJ1-2; no reliable D call. This CDR3 region has 12 residues. CDR1 and CDR2 (germline): SNHLY, FYNNEI. V lost 7 bases to trimming and J lost 7 bases, with 13 bases between them. In DNA, the CDR3 is TGTGCCAGCAACCGGGCGCTGGCTGGCTACACCTTC. Amino acids: CASNRALAGYTF.

This clone has a handful of counts. This sequence joins TRBV5-4 and TRBJ1-4; 9 positions match TRBD1. The CDR3 extends over 13 amino acids. V shed 3 bases and J 8 bases; nucleotides not matched to a gene: 2. The germline V gene has CDR1 SGHNT and CDR2 YYREEE (reference sequence). In nucleotides, the CDR3 is TGTGCCAGCAGCTCCGGGACAGGGGAAAAACTGTTTTTT. As protein: CASSSGTGEKLFF.

The CDR3 loop is CASSQDRFTGEETQYF. CDR3 nucleotides: TGCGCCAGCAGCCAAGATAGATTCACAGGGGAAGAGACCCAGTACTTC. The genes are TRBV4-1 and TRBJ2-5, with 7 bases lining up with TRBD1. This CDR3 is built from 16 residues. Germline V CDR1 and CDR2: MGHRA, YSYEKL. J gave up 3 bases and V 0 bases, and 7 bases lay outside the gene matches.

This clone was seen only once. V usage is TRBV5-1 and J usage is TRBJ2-7; maybe TRBD2 (5 bases). This CDR3 contains 14 residues. Per the germline V gene, CDR1 is SGHRS and CDR2 is YFSETQ. The V and J ends lost 6 bases and 2 bases respectively, with 15 bases between them. This CDR3 reads CASNNGLGPYEQYF. The CDR3 DNA sequence: TGCGCCAGCAACAATGGACTCGGCCCCTACGAGCAGTACTTC. Using reference TRBV5-1 and TRBJ2-7 for the parts outside the CDR3, the full variable domain is KAGVTQTPRYLIKTRGQQVTLSCSPISGHRSVSWYQQTPGQGLQFLFEYFSETQRNKGNFPGRFSGRQFSNSRSEMNVSTLELGDSALYLCASNNGLGPYEQYFGPGTRLTVT.

Details on this clone: This specimen includes other DNA sequences encoding the same CDR3. V and J are TRBV4-1 and TRBJ2-1; D is ambiguous. CDR3 length equals 12 residues. Germline CDR1 and CDR2: MGHRA and YSYEKL. V shed 1 base and J shed 6 bases, with 4 bases lying between them. Written as DNA, the CDR3 is TGCGCCAGCAGCCAAGGGAGCAATGAGCAGTTCTTC. It specifies CASSQGSNEQFF.

A few counts support this clone. J is TRBJ1-2 and V is TRBV6-5, with D unresolved. Per the germline V gene, CDR1 is MNHEY and CDR2 is SVGAGI. This CDR3 spans 15 amino acids. V lost 0 bases to trimming and J lost 6 bases, with 14 bases between them. The CDR3 here is CASSYSGGRADGYTF. Here the CDR3 DNA reads TGTGCCAGCAGTTACTCAGGTGGGAGGGCGGATGGCTACACCTTC.

The chain carries TRBV10-2 and TRBJ2-4; 9 bases are a match to TRBD1. V gave up 4 bases and J gave up 2 bases; unmatched junction bases: 9. The germline gives CDR1 WSHSY, CDR2 SAAADI. This CDR3 contains 17 residues. The CDR3 loop reads CASSGSAGTGPKNIQYF. CDR3 DNA: TGCGCCAGCAGTGGTTCAGCCGGGACAGGGCCCAAAAACATTCAGTACTTC.